The 27 T cell receptor beta chains listed next were all sequenced from one sample in a study of T-cell memory formation after mild COVID-19 (dated by TCRdb to the early 2020s). Receptors were amplified or captured by 5' RACE. TCRdb lists the instrument as Illumina NovaSeq 6000. TCRdb passed the public sequencing reads through fastp at Q25 and MiXCR, retaining productive beta sequences. Identical CDR3 protein sequences are pooled into one entry, listed with their most common genes and DNA. Recorded for this sample are roughly 580,000 distinct CDR3 sequences; about a sixth of them occurred a single time. 12% of the sample comes from the top ten. Source material: PBMCs or a T cell subset sorted from them (not recorded which). These receptors were obtained from an adult woman who had mild COVID-19 (a few samples of this study predate the infection). The sample titles of this study are shuffled in the database, so cell type and time point are left out; the donor was told from shared clones.

This rearrangement joins TRBV4-1 to TRBJ2-7; TRBD1 agrees at 7 bases. This CDR3 is 15 amino acids long. The germline V gene encodes CDR1 MGHRA and CDR2 YSYEKL. The V gene end was trimmed by 3 bases and the J gene end by 1 base; junction bases not matched to a gene: 6. CDR3 in DNA: TGCGCCAGCAGCCATGACAGGGTGGAATCCTACGAGCAGTACTTC. This encodes CASSHDRVESYEQYF.

This chain links TRBV6-5 with TRBJ1-1; a possible D gene is TRBD1 (5 bases). Per germline, CDR1 MNHEY and CDR2 SVGAGI. V lost 1 base and J 1 base, leaving 13 bases between the germline ends. The CDR3 is made up of 16 amino acids. The CDR3 loop reads CASSYLIGARNTEAFF. As DNA, the CDR3 is TGTGCCAGCAGTTACTTGATAGGGGCACGGAACACTGAAGCTTTCTTT.

This clonotype turned up a few times. One base away lies a much larger clone, so this may be a sequencing read error. The chain has TRBV7-9 and TRBJ2-3; D is possibly TRBD2 (5 bases). The CDR3 runs 13 residues. From germline, CDR1 is SEHNR and CDR2 FQNEAQ (reference sequence). Trimming took off 5 bases at V and 4 bases at J, with 10 bases between the two ends. The CDR3 here is CASSHRGPDTQYF. In DNA form, the CDR3 reads TGTGCCAGCAGCCATAGAGGGCCAGATACGCAGTATTTT. The variable domain in full, completed from reference TRBV7-9 and TRBJ2-3, reads DTGVSQNPRHKITKRGQNVTFRCDPISEHNRLYWYRQTLGQGPEFLTYFQNEAQLEKSRLLSDRFSAERPKGSFSTLEIQRTEQGDSAMYLCASSHRGPDTQYFGPGTRLTVL.

The chain links TRBV9 to TRBJ2-5; TRBD1 aligns across 12 bases. Germline V gives CDR1 SGDLS, CDR2 YYNGEE. This CDR3 contains 17 residues. The junction had 6 bases not matched to a gene; V was cut back by 0 bases and J by 3 bases. The CDR3 loop reads CASSVGDRGLDEETQYF. The CDR3 DNA is TGTGCCAGCAGCGTAGGGGACAGGGGGCTAGATGAAGAGACCCAGTACTTC.

This clonotype was seen a few times. The chain links TRBV2 to TRBJ1-1, with 7 positions matching TRBD1. Germline-derived CDR1 and CDR2 are SNHLY and FYNNEI. CDR3 length: 13 amino acids. The J segment lost 0 bases and the V segment lost 8 bases, leaving 3 bases of the junction unmatched. CDR3 in amino acids: CASATGLNTEAFF. The CDR3 nucleotides read TGTGCCAGCGCGACAGGGTTGAACACTGAAGCTTTCTTT.

This clonotype was observed a few times. The CDR3 loop is CASASGANTEAFF. The CDR3 bases are TGTGCCAGCGCTTCGGGGGCGAACACTGAAGCTTTCTTT. The chain has TRBV7-6 and TRBJ1-1, with D possibly matching TRBD1 (6 bases). The CDR3 contains 13 residues. The germline V gene encodes CDR1 SGHVS and CDR2 FNYEAQ. Trimming cost V 8 bases and J 1 base, with 11 bases left between them. The whole variable domain, remainder taken from reference TRBV7-6 and TRBJ1-1, is GAGVSQSPRYKVTKRGQDVALRCDPISGHVSLYWYRQALGQGPEFLTYFNYEAQQDKSGLPNDRFSAERPEGSISTLTIQRTEQRDSAMYRCASASGANTEAFFGQGTRLTVV.

This clonotype has only a few counts. The chain employs TRBV27 and TRBJ2-1, with 11 bases that match TRBD2. With V trimmed by 6 bases and J by 5 bases, 6 bases remained unmatched. Germline assignment: CDR1 MNHEY and CDR2 SMNVEV (reference sequence). The CDR3 consists of 15 residues. CDR3 nucleotide sequence: TGTGCCAGCAGCAACCTAGCGGGAGGAGACAATGAGCAGTTCTTC. This codes for CASSNLAGGDNEQFF.

There are many counts of this clonotype. V and J are TRBV10-3 and TRBJ2-1; D is unclear. V was cut by 1 base and J by 7 bases, with 11 bases left in between. This CDR3 has 14 amino acids. Germline assignment: CDR1 ENHRY and CDR2 SYGVKD. CDR3 protein: CAISEYLDKNEQFF. The CDR3 DNA is TGTGCCATCAGTGAGTATTTGGATAAGAATGAGCAGTTCTTC.

This clonotype was observed at least ten times. V usage is TRBV12-3 or TRBV12-4 and J usage is TRBJ2-7; D gene uncertain. CDR3 size: 13 residues. Trimming removed 6 bases at V and 2 bases at J, with 11 bases between. For the CDR3, the DNA is TGTGCCAGCAGGCCGCCAACAGCCTACGAGCAGTACTTC. It is translated as CASRPPTAYEQYF.

This clonotype has only a few counts. The gene calls are TRBV7-8 and TRBJ2-3; 8 bases are a match to TRBD1. Germline values: CDR1 SGHVS, CDR2 FQNEAQ. J gave up 5 bases and V 5 bases, and 15 bases lay outside the gene matches. The CDR3 extends over 17 amino acids. The CDR3 reads CASSLIGPGQAEDTQYF. For the CDR3, the DNA is TGTGCCAGCAGCCTCATTGGACCGGGACAGGCTGAAGATACGCAGTATTTT.

This chain joins TRBV7-8 and TRBJ2-3; D remains unclear. V gave up 2 bases and J gave up 2 bases, with 8 bases separating them. Germline values: CDR1 SGHVS, CDR2 FQNEAQ. This CDR3 has 14 amino acids. The CDR3 sequence: CASSLRILTDTQYF. The CDR3 nucleotides are TGTGCCAGCAGCTTAAGGATTCTCACAGATACGCAGTATTTT.

This clonotype has only a few counts. J is TRBJ2-7 and V is TRBV29-1; D call uncertain. The V end lost 5 bases, the J end lost 2 bases, and 13 bases lay between the germline ends. CDR3 length: 13 amino acids. Germline CDR1 reads SQVTM; CDR2 reads ANQGSEA. The CDR3 loop is CSVLAGSTYEQYF. The CDR3 DNA follows: TGCAGCGTTCTTGCCGGGTCAACCTACGAGCAGTACTTC.

This clonotype was observed a handful of times. The chain is built from TRBV15 and TRBJ2-5; TRBD1 is a possible D gene (5 bases). V lost 0 bases and J 5 bases, leaving 13 bases between the germline ends. The CDR3 spans 15 residues. Germline CDR1 LNHNV, CDR2 YYDKDF (reference sequence). The CDR3 sequence: CATSRDRAPGETQYF. As DNA, the CDR3 is TGTGCCACCAGCAGAGACAGGGCCCCCGGGGAGACCCAGTACTTC.

This clonotype was seen repeatedly, ten times or more. The chain employs TRBV5-1 and TRBJ2-5; D may be TRBD1 or TRBD2 (5 bases each). CDR1 and CDR2 (germline): SGHRS, YFSETQ. Between the trimmed V and J ends, which lost 3 bases and 2 bases, there was a span of 8 bases. The length of the CDR3 is 13 residues. The CDR3, as DNA: TGCGCCAGCAGCTCGGGACGGCAAGAGACCCAGTACTTC. The encoded protein is CASSSGRQETQYF.

The chain combines TRBV3-1 with TRBJ2-3, with 11 bases aligning to TRBD2. This CDR3 comprises 19 residues. Germline CDR1 and CDR2: LGHDT and YNNKEL (reference sequence). With V trimmed by 3 bases and J by 1 base, 12 bases remained unmatched. The CDR3 loop is CASSQRLTSGMEGTDTQYF. The CDR3 coding sequence is TGTGCCAGCAGCCAGAGATTGACTAGCGGGATGGAGGGCACAGATACGCAGTATTTT.

This clonotype came up a few times. This sequence joins TRBV6-5 and TRBJ2-1; 11 bases match TRBD1. The CDR3 has 15 amino acids. V shed 0 bases and J 8 bases; nucleotides not matched to a gene: 3. Germline V gives CDR1 MNHEY, CDR2 SVGAGI. CDR3 sequence reads: CASSYSRTGGHEQFF. CDR3 DNA sequence: TGTGCCAGCAGTTACTCTAGGACAGGGGGCCATGAGCAGTTCTTC.

The table lists this clonotype with a few counts. The chain combines TRBV5-1 with TRBJ2-7; D might be TRBD1 (6 bases). V lost 0 bases and J 4 bases, leaving 11 bases between the germline ends. CDR3 length equals 14 residues. Per the germline V gene, CDR1 is SGHRS and CDR2 is YFSETQ. This CDR3 is CASSLAEQGYEQYF. The CDR3 DNA sequence: TGCGCCAGCAGCTTGGCGGAACAGGGATACGAGCAGTACTTC.

This clonotype was picked up many times. This chain uses TRBV12-3 or TRBV12-4 with TRBJ2-5; D may correspond to TRBD1 or TRBD2 (5 bases each). V was pared by 8 bases and J by 4 bases, with 17 bases between. CDR3 length equals 14 residues. The CDR3 nucleotides are TGTGCCAGCTCTCCTCTAACAGGAGGAGAGACCCAGTACTTC. Protein sequence: CASSPLTGGETQYF.

The chain employs TRBV7-2 and TRBJ2-5; TRBD2 matches 10 bases. Germline V lookup: CDR1 SGHTA, CDR2 FQGNSA. With V trimmed by 5 bases and J by 1 base, 7 bases remained unmatched. CDR3 length: 16 amino acids. This CDR3 is CASSTGTSETQETQYF. The CDR3 bases are TGTGCCAGCAGCACGGGGACTAGCGAGACCCAAGAGACCCAGTACTTC.

The chain carries TRBV7-9 and TRBJ1-1; D not certain. The CDR3 length is 13 residues. Germline V gene data show CDR1 as SEHNR and CDR2 as FQNEAQ (reference sequence). V lost 4 bases and J lost 0, with 6 bases in between. DNA for the CDR3: TGTGCCAGCAGCTATGCCATGAACACTGAAGCTTTCTTT. This gives the protein CASSYAMNTEAFF. Drawing the rest from reference TRBV7-9 and TRBJ1-1, the complete variable domain is DTGVSQNPRHKITKRGQNVTFRCDPISEHNRLYWYRQTLGQGPEFLTYFQNEAQLEKSRLLSDRFSAERPKGSFSTLEIQRTEQGDSAMYLCASSYAMNTEAFFGQGTRLTVV.

This clonotype showed up just a few times. The rearrangement links TRBV20-1 to TRBJ2-1, with a weak D call TRBD2 (6 bases). From germline, CDR1 is DFQATT and CDR2 SNEGSKA (reference sequence). The CDR3 loop spans 14 amino acids. V dropped 4 bases and J dropped 2 bases, with 12 bases sitting between them. The CDR3 DNA reads as TGCAGTGCTACGGGCGGGACCCCCTACAATGAGCAGTTCTTC. Protein product: CSATGGTPYNEQFF.

This clonotype was seen only a few times. The chain joins TRBV6-6 to TRBJ2-2; maybe TRBD1 (5 bases). V was shortened by 5 bases and J by 13 bases, with 11 bases between the two germline ends. CDR1 and CDR2 from the germline V gene are MNHNY and SVGAGI (reference sequence). The CDR3 has 11 amino acids. CDR3 region: CASSTRVGLFF. The CDR3 DNA reads TGTGCCAGCAGTACCAGGGTAGGGCTGTTTTTT.

The chain employs TRBV12-3 or TRBV12-4 and TRBJ2-2, with unresolved D. With 3 bases removed from V and 3 bases from J, the gap between germline ends came to 23 bases. This CDR3 region has 19 residues. The CDR3 is CASSFNFEKGIRDTGELFF. The DNA of the CDR3 is TGTGCCAGCAGTTTTAATTTTGAGAAGGGAATCCGTGACACCGGGGAGCTGTTTTTT.

Many counts were recorded for this clonotype. This chain links TRBV4-3 with TRBJ2-2; 9 nucleotides line up with TRBD2. The CDR3 has 19 amino acids. J lost 2 bases, V lost 4 bases, and 14 bases had no gene match. The germline V gene has CDR1 LGHNA and CDR2 YSLEER. This chain's CDR3 is CASSRGTSLSEVNTGELFF. The DNA for the CDR3 is TGCGCCAGCAGCCGGGGGACTAGCCTGTCGGAGGTAAACACCGGGGAGCTGTTTTTT.

This clonotype has just a few counts. The CDR3 DNA sequence: TGTGCCAGCAGCTTACTACCCGTTTGGCTAGCGGGAGCGGACAATGAGCAGTTCTTC. Its protein product is CASSLLPVWLAGADNEQFF. The chain joins TRBV7-9 to TRBJ2-1, with TRBD2 identical over 10 bases. Germline lookup yields CDR1 SEHNR and CDR2 FQNEAQ (reference sequence). The CDR3 extends over 19 amino acids. Trimming removed 2 bases from V and 5 bases from J; junction bases left unmatched: 15.

This clonotype was seen ten or more times. The chain has TRBV7-9 and TRBJ2-3; maybe TRBD2 (5 bases). This CDR3 comprises 11 residues. Trimming left V 5 bases short and J 7 bases short, with 7 bases between. Germline V CDR1 and CDR2: SEHNR, FQNEAQ (reference sequence). The CDR3 sequence is CASSPGNTQYF. The CDR3 nucleotides read TGTGCCAGCAGCCCGGGGAATACGCAGTATTTT.

The chain carries TRBV10-3 and TRBJ2-1, with a tentative D call TRBD2 (6 bases). V lost 4 bases, J lost 6 bases, and 13 bases lay in between. CDR1 is ENHRY, CDR2 SYGVKD, per germline. The CDR3 extends over 14 amino acids. The CDR3 reads CAISGGTAGNEQFF. CDR3 DNA sequence: TGTGCCATCAGTGGCGGGACGGCGGGCAATGAGCAGTTCTTC.